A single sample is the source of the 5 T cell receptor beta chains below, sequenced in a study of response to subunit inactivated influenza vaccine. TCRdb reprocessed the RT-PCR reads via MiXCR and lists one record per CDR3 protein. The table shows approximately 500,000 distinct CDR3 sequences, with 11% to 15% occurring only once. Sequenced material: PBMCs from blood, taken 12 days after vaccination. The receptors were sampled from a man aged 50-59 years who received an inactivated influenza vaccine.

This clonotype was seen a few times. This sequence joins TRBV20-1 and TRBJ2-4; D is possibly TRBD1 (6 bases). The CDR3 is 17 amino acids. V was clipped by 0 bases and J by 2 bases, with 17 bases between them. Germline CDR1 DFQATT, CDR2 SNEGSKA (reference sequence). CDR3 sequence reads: CSAREWGQGISKNIQYF. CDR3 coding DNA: TGCAGTGCTAGAGAATGGGGCCAGGGGATCTCCAAAAACATTCAGTACTTC.

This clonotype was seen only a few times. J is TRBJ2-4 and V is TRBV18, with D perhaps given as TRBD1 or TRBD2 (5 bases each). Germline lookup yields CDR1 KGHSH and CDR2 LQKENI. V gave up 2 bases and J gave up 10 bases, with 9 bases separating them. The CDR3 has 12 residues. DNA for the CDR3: TGTGCCAGCTCACCAATAGGGGAGATTCAGTACTTC. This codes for CASSPIGEIQYF.

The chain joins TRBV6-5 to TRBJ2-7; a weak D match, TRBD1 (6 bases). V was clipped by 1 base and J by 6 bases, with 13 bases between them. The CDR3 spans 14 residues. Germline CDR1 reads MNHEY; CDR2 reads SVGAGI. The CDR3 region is CASSYYPGAREQYF. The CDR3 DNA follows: TGTGCCAGCAGTTACTACCCAGGGGCCCGCGAGCAGTACTTC.

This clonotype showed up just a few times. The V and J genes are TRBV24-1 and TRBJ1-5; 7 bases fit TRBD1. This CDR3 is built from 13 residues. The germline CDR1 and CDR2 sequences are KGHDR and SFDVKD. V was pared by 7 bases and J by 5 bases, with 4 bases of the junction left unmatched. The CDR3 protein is CATSPGGYQPQHF. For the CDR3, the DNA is TGTGCCACCAGCCCAGGGGGGTATCAGCCCCAGCATTTT.

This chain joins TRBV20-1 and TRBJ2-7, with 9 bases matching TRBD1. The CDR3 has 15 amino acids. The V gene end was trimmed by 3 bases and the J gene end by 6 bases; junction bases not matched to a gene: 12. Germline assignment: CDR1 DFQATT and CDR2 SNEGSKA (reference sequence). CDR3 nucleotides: TGCAGTGCTAGGAATGTGGACAGGGGAAAATCCGAGCAGTACTTC. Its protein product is CSARNVDRGKSEQYF.